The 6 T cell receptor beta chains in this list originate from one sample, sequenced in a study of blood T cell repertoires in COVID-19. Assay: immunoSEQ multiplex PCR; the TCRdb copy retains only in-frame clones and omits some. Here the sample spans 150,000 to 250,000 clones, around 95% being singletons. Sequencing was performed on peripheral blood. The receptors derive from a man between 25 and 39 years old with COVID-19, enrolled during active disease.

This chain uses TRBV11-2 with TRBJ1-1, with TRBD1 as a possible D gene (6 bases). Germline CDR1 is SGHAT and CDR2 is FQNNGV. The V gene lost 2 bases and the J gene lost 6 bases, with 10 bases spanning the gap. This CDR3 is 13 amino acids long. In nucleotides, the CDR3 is TGTGCCAGCAGCTTACCGGGACAACCTGAAGCTTTCTTT. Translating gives CASSLPGQPEAFF.

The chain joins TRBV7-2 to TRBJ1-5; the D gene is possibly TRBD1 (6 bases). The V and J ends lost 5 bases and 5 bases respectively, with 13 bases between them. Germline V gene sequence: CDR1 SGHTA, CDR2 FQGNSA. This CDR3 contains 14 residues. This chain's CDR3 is CASSQDSFYQPQHF. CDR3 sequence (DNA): TGTGCCAGCAGCCAGGACAGTTTTTATCAGCCCCAGCATTTT.

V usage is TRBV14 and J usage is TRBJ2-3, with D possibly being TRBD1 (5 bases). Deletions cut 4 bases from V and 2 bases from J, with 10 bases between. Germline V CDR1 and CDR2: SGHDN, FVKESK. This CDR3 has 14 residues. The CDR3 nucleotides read TGTGCCAGCAGCCCTAGACAGTACACAGATACGCAGTATTTT. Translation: CASSPRQYTDTQYF. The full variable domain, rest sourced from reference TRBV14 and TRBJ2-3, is EAGVTQFPSHSVIEKGQTVTLRCDPISGHDNLYWYRRVMGKEIKFLLHFVKESKQDESGMPNNRFLAERTGGTYSTLKVQPAELEDSGVYFCASSPRQYTDTQYFGPGTRLTVL.

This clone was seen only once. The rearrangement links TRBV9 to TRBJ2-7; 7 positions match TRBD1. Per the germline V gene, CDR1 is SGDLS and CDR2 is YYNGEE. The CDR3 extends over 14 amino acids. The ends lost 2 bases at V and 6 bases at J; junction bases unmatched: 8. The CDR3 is CASSVGTGAIEQYF. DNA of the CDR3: TGTGCCAGCAGCGTCGGTACAGGGGCCATCGAGCAGTACTTC.

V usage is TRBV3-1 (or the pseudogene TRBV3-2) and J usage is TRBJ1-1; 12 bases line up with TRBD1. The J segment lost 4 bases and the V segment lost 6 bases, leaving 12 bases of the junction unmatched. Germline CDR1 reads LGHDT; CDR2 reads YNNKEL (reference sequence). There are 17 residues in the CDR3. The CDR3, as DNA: TGTGCCAGCAGTTGGGCGGGACAGGGGGCGATCGGCACTGAAGCTTTCTTT. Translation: CASSWAGQGAIGTEAFF.

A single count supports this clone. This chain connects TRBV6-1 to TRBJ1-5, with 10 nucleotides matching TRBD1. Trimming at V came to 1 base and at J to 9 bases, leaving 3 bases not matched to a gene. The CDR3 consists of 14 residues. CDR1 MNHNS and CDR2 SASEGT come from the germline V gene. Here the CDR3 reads CASSEGTGGRPQHF. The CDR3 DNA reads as TGTGCCAGCAGTGAAGGGACAGGGGGTCGGCCCCAGCATTTT.